The 7 T cell receptor beta chains below come from one sample, sequenced in a study of T cell repertoires in cytomegalovirus infection. One entry per CDR3 protein, called by TCRdb with MiXCR from the reads. The sample lists roughly 500,000 distinct CDR3 sequences, about 11% seen once, with about 10% in the top ten. Specimen: PBMCs. The source of these receptors is a human donor in good health (CMV status not recorded). Some clones in this sample may be carry-over from other donors' samples.

Many counts were recorded for this clonotype. The J gene is TRBJ2-5, the V gene TRBV5-8; 7 nucleotides align to TRBD1. The CDR3 is 14 amino acids. Germline assignment: CDR1 SGHTS and CDR2 YDEGEE. V was clipped by 0 bases and J by 5 bases; unmatched bases: 4. DNA for the CDR3: TGTGCCAGCAGCTTGGACAGGGGCAAGGAGACCCAGTACTTC. It yields the protein CASSLDRGKETQYF.

This clonotype has a handful of counts. This chain joins TRBV19 and TRBJ1-2; D is undetermined. Germline assignment: CDR1 LNHDA and CDR2 SQIVND (reference sequence). Trimming pared 6 bases from V and 2 bases from J, leaving 13 bases between. The CDR3 totals 14 residues. The CDR3 sequence: CASRTRTGNYGYTF. The CDR3 DNA follows: TGTGCCAGTAGAACAAGGACGGGGAACTATGGCTACACCTTC.

Here the CDR3 DNA reads TGTGCCAGCAGTAGACAGGGCACCGACACCGGGGAGCTGTTTTTT. It specifies CASSRQGTDTGELFF. The V and J genes are TRBV7-9 and TRBJ2-2; 7 bases are shared with TRBD1. Germline V CDR1 and CDR2: SEHNR, FQNEAQ (reference sequence). V gave up 6 bases and J gave up 3 bases; unmatched junction bases: 7. CDR3 length: 15 residues. Full variable domain (remainder filled in from reference TRBV7-9 and TRBJ2-2): DTGVSQNPRHKITKRGQNVTFRCDPISEHNRLYWYRQTLGQGPEFLTYFQNEAQLEKSRLLSDRFSAERPKGSFSTLEIQRTEQGDSAMYLCASSRQGTDTGELFFGEGSRLTVL.

This clonotype was seen at least ten times. V and J are TRBV12-3 or TRBV12-4 and TRBJ2-3, with 8 bases identical to TRBD2. Unmatched junction bases numbered 6, after V lost 2 bases and J lost 2 bases. The CDR3 contains 16 residues. CDR3 residues: CASSLLGLGPTDTQYF. The CDR3 DNA follows: TGTGCCAGCAGTTTATTGGGACTAGGGCCCACAGATACGCAGTATTTT.

This clonotype was seen at least ten times. The rearrangement uses TRBV12-3 or TRBV12-4 and TRBJ2-5; D is unclear. V shed 5 bases and J shed 1 base, with 8 bases lying between them. The CDR3 is made up of 13 amino acids. As DNA, the CDR3 is TGTGCCAGCAGTGGCTGGGGCCAAGAGACCCAGTACTTC. Its translation: CASSGWGQETQYF.

This clonotype was seen many times. The chain uses TRBV4-2 and TRBJ2-2; TRBD2 aligns across 10 bases. The junction had 5 bases not matched to a gene; V was cut back by 5 bases and J by 5 bases. CDR1 is LGHNA, CDR2 YNFKEQ, per germline. The CDR3 covers 15 residues. The CDR3 reads CASSSSGSYTGELFF. The CDR3 DNA is TGTGCCAGCAGCTCTAGCGGGAGTTATACCGGGGAGCTGTTTTTT.

The chain carries TRBV6-1 and TRBJ2-1, with TRBD2 matching over 13 bases. This CDR3 spans 18 amino acids. After removal of 0 bases from V and 6 bases from J, the junction contained 8 bases not matched to a gene. In germline, CDR1 is MNHNS, CDR2 SASEGT. CDR3 nucleotides: TGTGCCAGCAGTGAAGCCCTCCGGACTAGCGGGGGCCTCAATGAGCAGTTCTTC. This gives the protein CASSEALRTSGGLNEQFF.